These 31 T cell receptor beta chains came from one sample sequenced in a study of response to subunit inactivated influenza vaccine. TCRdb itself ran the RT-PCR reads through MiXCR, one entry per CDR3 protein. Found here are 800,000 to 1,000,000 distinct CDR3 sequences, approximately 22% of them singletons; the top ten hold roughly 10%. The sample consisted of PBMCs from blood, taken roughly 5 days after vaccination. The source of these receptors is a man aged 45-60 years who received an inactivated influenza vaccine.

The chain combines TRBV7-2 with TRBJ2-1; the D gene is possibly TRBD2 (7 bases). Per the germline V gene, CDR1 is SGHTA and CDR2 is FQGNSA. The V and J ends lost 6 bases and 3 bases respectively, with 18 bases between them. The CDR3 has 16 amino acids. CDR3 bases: TGTGCCAGCAGGGGGGGGACACAAAGAGTCTACAATGAGCAGTTCTTC. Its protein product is CASRGGTQRVYNEQFF.

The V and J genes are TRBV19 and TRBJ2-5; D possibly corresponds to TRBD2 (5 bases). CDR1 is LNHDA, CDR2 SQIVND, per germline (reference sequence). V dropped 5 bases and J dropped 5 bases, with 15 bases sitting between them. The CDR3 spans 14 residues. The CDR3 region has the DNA TGTGCCAGTAGTGCGAACGGGAACTTCGAGACCCAGTACTTC. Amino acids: CASSANGNFETQYF.

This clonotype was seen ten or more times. CDR3 region: CASSLRETGSNEQFF. The CDR3, as DNA: TGTGCCAGCAGCTTAAGGGAAACAGGGAGCAATGAGCAGTTCTTC. This sequence joins TRBV7-9 and TRBJ2-1, with D maybe TRBD1 (6 bases). V was clipped by 2 bases and J by 6 bases, with 14 bases between them. The CDR3 runs 15 residues. Germline-derived CDR1 and CDR2 are SEHNR and FQNEAQ (reference sequence).

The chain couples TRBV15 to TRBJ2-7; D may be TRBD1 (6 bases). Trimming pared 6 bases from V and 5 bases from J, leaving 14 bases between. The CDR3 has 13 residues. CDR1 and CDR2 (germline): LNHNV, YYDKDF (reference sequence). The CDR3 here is CATRGHVSHEQYF. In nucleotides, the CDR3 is TGTGCCACCAGGGGACACGTGTCCCACGAGCAGTACTTC.

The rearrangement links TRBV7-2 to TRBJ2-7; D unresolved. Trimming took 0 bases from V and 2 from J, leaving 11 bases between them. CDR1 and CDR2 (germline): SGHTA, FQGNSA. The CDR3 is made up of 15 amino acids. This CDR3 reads CASSLAFNGAYEQYF. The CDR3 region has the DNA TGTGCCAGCAGCTTAGCGTTTAACGGAGCCTACGAGCAGTACTTC.

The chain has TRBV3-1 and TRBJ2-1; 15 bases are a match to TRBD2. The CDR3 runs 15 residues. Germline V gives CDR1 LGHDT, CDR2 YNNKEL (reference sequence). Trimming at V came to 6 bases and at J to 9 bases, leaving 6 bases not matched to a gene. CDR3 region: CASRPTGLAGGEQFF. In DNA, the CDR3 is TGTGCCAGCAGACCTACGGGACTAGCGGGGGGTGAGCAGTTCTTC.

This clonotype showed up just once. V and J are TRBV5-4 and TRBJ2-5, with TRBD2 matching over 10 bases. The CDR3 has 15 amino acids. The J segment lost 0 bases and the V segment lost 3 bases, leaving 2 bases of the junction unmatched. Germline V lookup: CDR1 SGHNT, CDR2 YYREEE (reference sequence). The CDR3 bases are TGTGCCAGCAGCTCACTAGCGGGGAACCAAGAGACCCAGTACTTC. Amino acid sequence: CASSSLAGNQETQYF.

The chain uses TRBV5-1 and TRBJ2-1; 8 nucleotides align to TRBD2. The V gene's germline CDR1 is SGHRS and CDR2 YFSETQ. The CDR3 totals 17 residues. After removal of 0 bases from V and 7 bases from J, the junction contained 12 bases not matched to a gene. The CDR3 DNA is TGCGCCAGCAGCTTGGTGTCGTTGGGACTAGTAAGGAATGAGCAGTTCTTC. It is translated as CASSLVSLGLVRNEQFF.

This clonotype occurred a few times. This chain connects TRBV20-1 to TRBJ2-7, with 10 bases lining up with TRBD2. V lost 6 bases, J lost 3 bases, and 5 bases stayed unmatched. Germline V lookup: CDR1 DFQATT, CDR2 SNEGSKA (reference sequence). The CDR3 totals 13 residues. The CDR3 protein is CSAAGTSDYEQYF. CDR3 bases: TGCAGTGCAGCCGGGACTAGCGACTACGAGCAGTACTTC.

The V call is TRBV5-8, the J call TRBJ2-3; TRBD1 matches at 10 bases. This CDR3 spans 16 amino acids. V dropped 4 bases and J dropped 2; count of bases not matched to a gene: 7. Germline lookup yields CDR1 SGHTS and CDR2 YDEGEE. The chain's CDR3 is CASSPGGTGDTDTQYF. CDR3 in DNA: TGTGCCAGCAGCCCTGGGGGGACAGGGGACACAGATACGCAGTATTTT.

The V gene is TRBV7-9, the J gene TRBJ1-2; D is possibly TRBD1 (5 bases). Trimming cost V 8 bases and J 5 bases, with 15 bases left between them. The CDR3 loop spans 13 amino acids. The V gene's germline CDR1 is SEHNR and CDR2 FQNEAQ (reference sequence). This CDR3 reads CASGTRQGYGYTF. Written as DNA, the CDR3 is TGTGCCAGCGGCACGCGGCAGGGTTATGGCTACACCTTC.

The CDR3 nucleotides read TGTGCCATCAGTGAGTCAGGAGGGGCAGGGGGGGAAGCTTTCTTT. Protein sequence: CAISESGGAGGEAFF. The J gene is TRBJ1-1, the V gene TRBV10-3; TRBD1 matches at 7 bases. Germline CDR1 is ENHRY and CDR2 is SYGVKD. The CDR3 runs 15 residues. Germline trimming cut 0 bases from V and 8 bases from J; bases unmatched to any gene: 9.

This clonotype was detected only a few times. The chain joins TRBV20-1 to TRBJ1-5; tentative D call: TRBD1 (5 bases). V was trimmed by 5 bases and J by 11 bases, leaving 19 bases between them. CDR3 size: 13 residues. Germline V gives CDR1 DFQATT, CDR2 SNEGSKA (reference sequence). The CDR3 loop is CSAVRGGDGAQHF. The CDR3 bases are TGCAGTGCTGTTAGGGGAGGGGACGGGGCCCAGCATTTT.

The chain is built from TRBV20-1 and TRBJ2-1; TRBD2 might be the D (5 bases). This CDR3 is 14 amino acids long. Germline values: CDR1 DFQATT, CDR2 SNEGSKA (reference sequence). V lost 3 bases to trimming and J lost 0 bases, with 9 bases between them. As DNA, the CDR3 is TGCAGTGCTAGCGGGGAGAGCTCCTACAATGAGCAGTTCTTC. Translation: CSASGESSYNEQFF.

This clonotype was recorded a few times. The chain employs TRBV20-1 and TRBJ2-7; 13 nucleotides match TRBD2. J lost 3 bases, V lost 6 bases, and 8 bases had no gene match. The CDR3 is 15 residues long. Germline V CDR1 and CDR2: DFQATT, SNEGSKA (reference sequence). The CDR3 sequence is CSARTSGRLIYEQYF. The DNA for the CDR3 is TGCAGTGCCAGGACTAGCGGGAGATTGATCTACGAGCAGTACTTC.

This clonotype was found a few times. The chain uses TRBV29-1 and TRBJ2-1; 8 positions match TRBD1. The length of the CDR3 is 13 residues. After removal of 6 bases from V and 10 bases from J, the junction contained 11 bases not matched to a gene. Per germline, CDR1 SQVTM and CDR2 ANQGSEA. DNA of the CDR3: TGCAGCGTGGCAAGGACAGGGCCTAGAGAGCAGTTCTTC. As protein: CSVARTGPREQFF.

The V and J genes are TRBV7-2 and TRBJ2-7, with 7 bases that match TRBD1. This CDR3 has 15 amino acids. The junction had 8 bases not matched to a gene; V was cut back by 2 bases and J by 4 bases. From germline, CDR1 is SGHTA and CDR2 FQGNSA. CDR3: CASSLLADRVYEQYF. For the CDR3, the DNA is TGTGCCAGCAGCTTACTCGCTGACAGGGTTTACGAGCAGTACTTC.

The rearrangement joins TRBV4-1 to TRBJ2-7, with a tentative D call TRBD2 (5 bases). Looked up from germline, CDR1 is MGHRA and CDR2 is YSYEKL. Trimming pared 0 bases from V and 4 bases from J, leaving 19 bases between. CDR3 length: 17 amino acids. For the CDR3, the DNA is TGCGCCAGCAGCCAAGATCGGTTCCGGGGTCTACTATACGAGCAGTACTTC. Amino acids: CASSQDRFRGLLYEQYF.

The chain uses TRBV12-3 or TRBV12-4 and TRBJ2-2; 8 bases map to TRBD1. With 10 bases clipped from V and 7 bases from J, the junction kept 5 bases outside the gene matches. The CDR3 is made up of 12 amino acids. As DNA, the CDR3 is TGTGCCACGAGGACAGGGATCGGGGAGCTGTTTTTT. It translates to CATRTGIGELFF.

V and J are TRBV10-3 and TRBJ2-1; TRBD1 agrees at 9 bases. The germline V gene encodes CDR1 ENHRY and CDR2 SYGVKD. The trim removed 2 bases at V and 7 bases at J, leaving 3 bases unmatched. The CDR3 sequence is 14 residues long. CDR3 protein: CAISETGGRNEQFF. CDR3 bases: TGTGCCATCAGTGAGACAGGGGGCAGGAATGAGCAGTTCTTC.

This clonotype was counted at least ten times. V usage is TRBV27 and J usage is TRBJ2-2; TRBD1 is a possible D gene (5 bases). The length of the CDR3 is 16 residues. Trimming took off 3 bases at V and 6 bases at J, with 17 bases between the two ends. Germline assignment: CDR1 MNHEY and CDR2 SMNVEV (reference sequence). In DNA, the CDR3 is TGTGCCAGCAGTTTCGGTTTCCTAGGGGCGGCCGGGGAGCTGTTTTTT. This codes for CASSFGFLGAAGELFF.

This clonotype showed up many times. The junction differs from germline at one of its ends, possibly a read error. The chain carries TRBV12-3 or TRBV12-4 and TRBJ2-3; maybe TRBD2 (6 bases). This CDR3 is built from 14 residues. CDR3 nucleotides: TGTGCCAGCAGCTTAGGCGGGGGCACAGATACGCAGTATTTT. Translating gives CASSLGGGTDTQYF.

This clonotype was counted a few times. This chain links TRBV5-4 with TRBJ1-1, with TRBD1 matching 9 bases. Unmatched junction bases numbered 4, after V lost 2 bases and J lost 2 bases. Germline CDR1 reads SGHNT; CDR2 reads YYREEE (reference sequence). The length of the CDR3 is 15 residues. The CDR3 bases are TGTGCCAGCAGCTTCCGACAGGGGGTAAACACTGAAGCTTTCTTT. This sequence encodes CASSFRQGVNTEAFF. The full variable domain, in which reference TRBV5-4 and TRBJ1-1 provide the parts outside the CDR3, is ETGVTQSPTHLIKTRGQQVTLRCSSQSGHNTVSWYQQALGQGPQFIFQYYREEENGRGNFPPRFSGLQFPNYSSELNVNALELDDSALYLCASSFRQGVNTEAFFGQGTRLTVV.

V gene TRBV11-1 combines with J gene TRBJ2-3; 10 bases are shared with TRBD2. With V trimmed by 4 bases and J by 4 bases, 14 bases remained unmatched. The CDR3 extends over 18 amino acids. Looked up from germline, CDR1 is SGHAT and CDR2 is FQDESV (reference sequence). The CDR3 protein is CASSSHGASGSIADTQYF. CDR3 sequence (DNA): TGTGCCAGCAGCTCCCATGGCGCTAGCGGGAGTATAGCAGATACGCAGTATTTT.

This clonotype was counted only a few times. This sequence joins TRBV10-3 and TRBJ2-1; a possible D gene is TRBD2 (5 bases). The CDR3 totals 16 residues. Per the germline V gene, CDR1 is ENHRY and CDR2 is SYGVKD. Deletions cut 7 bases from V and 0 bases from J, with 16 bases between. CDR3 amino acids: CAITSGLSSSYNEQFF. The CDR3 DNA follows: TGTGCCATCACCAGTGGACTGTCGAGCTCCTACAATGAGCAGTTCTTC.

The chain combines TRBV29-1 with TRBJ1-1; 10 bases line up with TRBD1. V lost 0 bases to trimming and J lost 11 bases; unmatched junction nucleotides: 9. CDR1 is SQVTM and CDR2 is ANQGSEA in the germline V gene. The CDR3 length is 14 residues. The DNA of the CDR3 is TGCAGCGTTGAAGATGAGCCGGGACAGGGGACTGCTTTCTTT. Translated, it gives CSVEDEPGQGTAFF.

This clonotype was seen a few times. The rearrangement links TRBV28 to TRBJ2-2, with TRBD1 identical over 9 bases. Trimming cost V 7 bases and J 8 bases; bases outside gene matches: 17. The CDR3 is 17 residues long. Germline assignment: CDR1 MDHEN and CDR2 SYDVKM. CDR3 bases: TGTGCCAGCACCTCAAACACGGGACAGGGCGTTGCTGGGGAGCTGTTTTTT. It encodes CASTSNTGQGVAGELFF.

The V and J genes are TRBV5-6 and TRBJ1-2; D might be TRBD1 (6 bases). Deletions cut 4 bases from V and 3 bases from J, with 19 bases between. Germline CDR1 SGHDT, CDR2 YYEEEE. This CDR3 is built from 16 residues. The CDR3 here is CASSLTLTQGYYGYTF. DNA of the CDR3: TGTGCCAGCAGCCTCACCTTAACCCAGGGGTACTATGGCTACACCTTC.

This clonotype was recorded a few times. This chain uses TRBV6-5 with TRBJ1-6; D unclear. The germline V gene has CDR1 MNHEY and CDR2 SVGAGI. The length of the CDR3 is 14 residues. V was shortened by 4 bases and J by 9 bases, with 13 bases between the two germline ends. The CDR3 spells CASSWTSYGSPLHF. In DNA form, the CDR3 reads TGTGCCAGCAGTTGGACCTCCTACGGTTCACCCCTCCACTTT.

The CDR3 spells CASSYMRGSKETQYF. The CDR3 DNA follows: TGTGCCAGCAGTTACATGCGGGGGTCCAAAGAGACCCAGTACTTC. V gene TRBV6-5 combines with J gene TRBJ2-5; 7 bases agree with TRBD2. Germline CDR1 is MNHEY and CDR2 is SVGAGI. V was clipped by 2 bases and J by 3 bases; unmatched bases: 6. This CDR3 region has 15 residues.

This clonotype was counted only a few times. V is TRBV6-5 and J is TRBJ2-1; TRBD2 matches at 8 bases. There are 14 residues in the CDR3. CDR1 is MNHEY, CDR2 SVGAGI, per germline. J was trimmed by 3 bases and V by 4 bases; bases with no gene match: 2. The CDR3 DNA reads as TGTGCCAGCAGTTCGGGACTAGTCTACAATGAGCAGTTCTTC. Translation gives CASSSGLVYNEQFF.